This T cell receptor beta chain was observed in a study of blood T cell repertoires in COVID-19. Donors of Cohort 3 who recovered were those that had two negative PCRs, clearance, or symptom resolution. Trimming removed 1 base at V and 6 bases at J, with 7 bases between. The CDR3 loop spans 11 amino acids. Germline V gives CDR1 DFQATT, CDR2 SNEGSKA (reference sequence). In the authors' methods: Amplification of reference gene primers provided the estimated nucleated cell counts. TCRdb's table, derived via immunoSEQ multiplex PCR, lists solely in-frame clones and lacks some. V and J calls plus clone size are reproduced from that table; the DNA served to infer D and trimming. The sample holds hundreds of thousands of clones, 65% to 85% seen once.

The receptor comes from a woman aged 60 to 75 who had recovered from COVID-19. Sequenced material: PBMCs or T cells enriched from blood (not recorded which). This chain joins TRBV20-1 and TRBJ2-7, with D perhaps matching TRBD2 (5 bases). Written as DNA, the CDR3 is TGCAGTGCTAGAGCTGGGAGCGAGCAGTACTTC. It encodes CSARAGSEQYF.